The next 13 T cell receptor beta chains were all read from a single sample in a study of CD4+ T cells in melanoma (dated by TCRdb to between 2020 and 2023). To prepare the library, the immunoSEQ multiplex PCR assay was applied. TCRdb took this table from immuneACCESS and kept in-frame rearrangements with V and J called. Such tables lack part of the clones; where checked against another copy, unresolved V genes explain under half of the gap, and the rest is unexplained. The table for this sample lists 140,000 or so clones; around nine tenths of them were counted only once. The ten largest clones represent about 1.5% of the sample. Every receptor here comes from a human donor with melanoma.

J is TRBJ1-3 and V is TRBV6-6; no reliable D call. Germline CDR1 is MNHNY and CDR2 is SVGAGI (reference sequence). This CDR3 is 14 amino acids long. V was shortened by 6 bases and J by 0 bases, with 9 bases between the two germline ends. This chain's CDR3 is CASSFTSSGNTIYF. The CDR3 nucleotides are TGTGCCAGCAGCTTTACTAGCTCTGGAAACACCATATATTTT.

The chain combines TRBV29-1 with TRBJ1-1, with D perhaps matching TRBD1 (5 bases). CDR3 length equals 14 residues. The germline gives CDR1 SQVTM, CDR2 ANQGSEA. V lost 6 bases to trimming and J lost 3 bases, with 17 bases between them. The CDR3 loop is CSVGTPPRDTEAFF. CDR3 DNA: TGCAGCGTCGGGACTCCTCCTCGGGACACTGAAGCTTTCTTT.

The chain has TRBV12-5 and TRBJ2-3, with D hard to call. The V and J ends lost 9 bases and 0 bases respectively, with 7 bases between them. CDR3 length: 12 amino acids. Germline V gene lookup returns CDR1 LGHNT and CDR2 FRNRAP. The CDR3 sequence: CASRTSTDTQYF. The CDR3 nucleotides read TGTGCTAGCAGAACTAGCACAGATACGCAGTATTTT.

The chain couples TRBV5-1 to TRBJ2-7; the match to TRBD2 covers 7 bases. Germline V gives CDR1 SGHRS, CDR2 YFSETQ. Germline trimming cut 4 bases from V and 1 base from J; bases unmatched to any gene: 2. CDR3 length: 13 amino acids. The CDR3 nucleotides read TGCGCCAGCAGCCACGGGGGGTCCTACGAGCAGTACTTC. Protein sequence: CASSHGGSYEQYF.

This chain joins TRBV2 and TRBJ2-3, with no clear D. Trimming stripped 7 bases from V and 0 bases from J, with 20 bases between. Germline CDR1 SNHLY, CDR2 FYNNEI. There are 17 residues in the CDR3. The CDR3 protein is CASTSEPTVGSTDTQYF. In DNA, the CDR3 is TGTGCCAGCACCTCAGAGCCCACGGTAGGGAGCACAGATACGCAGTATTTT.

The chain has TRBV5-4 and TRBJ2-7; 9 bases are shared with TRBD1. CDR1 and CDR2 from the germline V gene are SGHNT and YYREEE (reference sequence). The V gene end was trimmed by 3 bases and the J gene end by 7 bases; junction bases not matched to a gene: 11. The CDR3 has 15 residues. CDR3 nucleotides: TGTGCCAGCAGCTCCCCCGTGACAGGGGGACATGAGCAGTACTTC. Its translation: CASSSPVTGGHEQYF.

The CDR3: CASSEVGNTEAFF. CDR3 in DNA: TGTGCCAGCAGTGAAGTGGGGAACACTGAAGCTTTCTTT. This rearrangement joins TRBV6-1 to TRBJ1-1, with unresolved D. Germline V gene sequence: CDR1 MNHNS, CDR2 SASEGT. This CDR3 contains 13 residues. V was pared by 1 base and J by 1 base, with 4 bases between.

This chain joins TRBV19 and TRBJ2-3; a weak D match, TRBD1 (5 bases). Germline V gives CDR1 LNHDA, CDR2 SQIVND (reference sequence). This CDR3 is 13 amino acids long. Trimming pared 5 bases from V and 1 base from J, leaving 7 bases between. CDR3 sequence (DNA): TGTGCCAGTAGTCTAGGGGGCACAGATACGCAGTATTTT. Encoded protein: CASSLGGTDTQYF.

CDR3 loop: CASSLLGGSSYNEQFF. Here the CDR3 DNA reads TGTGCCAGCAGCCTCTTGGGGGGGAGCTCCTACAATGAGCAGTTCTTC. The chain employs TRBV9 and TRBJ2-1; 7 bases are a match to TRBD2. Trimming cost V 4 bases and J 0 bases; bases outside gene matches: 7. Germline V lookup: CDR1 SGDLS, CDR2 YYNGEE. The length of the CDR3 is 16 residues.

The chain employs TRBV29-1 and TRBJ1-1, with no clear D. V lost 6 bases and J 1 base, leaving 12 bases between the germline ends. From germline, CDR1 is SQVTM and CDR2 ANQGSEA. The CDR3 contains 13 residues. DNA of the CDR3: TGCAGCGTATCTCATGCGGGGAACACTGAAGCTTTCTTT. This sequence encodes CSVSHAGNTEAFF.

A remark on this clone: One end of the junction varies from germline; a read error may be responsible. The V gene is TRBV13, the J gene TRBJ1-4, with 7 bases lining up with TRBD1. The CDR3 runs to 13 residues. CDR1 PRHDT and CDR2 FYEKMQ come from the germline V gene (reference sequence). CDR3 nucleotide sequence: TGTGCCAGCAGCCTAGGCAGGGGGGAAAAACTGTTTTTT. Encoded protein: CASSLGRGEKLFF.

The chain employs TRBV19 and TRBJ1-5; no reliable D call. From germline, CDR1 is LNHDA and CDR2 SQIVND (reference sequence). V lost 3 bases to trimming and J lost 5 bases, with 14 bases between them. This CDR3 has 15 amino acids. This chain's CDR3 is CASSIRWLEDQPQHF. Here the CDR3 DNA reads TGTGCCAGTAGTATCCGGTGGCTAGAGGATCAGCCCCAGCATTTT.

The chain has TRBV11-2 and TRBJ2-5; 9 nucleotides agree with TRBD1. This CDR3 comprises 17 residues. V lost 5 bases to trimming and J lost 3 bases; unmatched junction nucleotides: 13. Per germline, CDR1 SGHAT and CDR2 FQNNGV. CDR3 in amino acids: CASSPLDRGRGKETQYF. CDR3 nucleotide sequence: TGTGCCAGCAGCCCCCTGGACAGGGGAAGAGGGAAAGAGACCCAGTACTTC.